What follows describes a single T cell receptor beta chain. What it binds is unknown. With 6 bases removed from V and 5 bases from J, the gap between germline ends came to 7 bases. Germline V gene lookup returns CDR1 MGHRA and CDR2 YSYEKL. The CDR3 is 12 residues long. This record comes from a study of somatic mutations in cytotoxic T cells in rheumatoid arthritis. Across the whole study: Patient blood (approximately 30 ml EDTA) was drawn right after diagnosis, before any treatment.

Study-wide findings and caveats: About an eighth of the roughly 60 patients had a largest CD8+ clone above 20% of CD8+ cells. It was found that CD8+ T-cell clonality in rheumatoid arthritis patients did not differ significantly from that in age-matched healthy controls.

The protocol was immunoSEQ multiplex PCR, while the TCRdb copy is restricted to in-frame clones and leaves out a portion. The sample gives about 14,000 clones, over 75% of which show up once; approximately 15% is in the top ten. The specimen was CD8+ T cells sorted from blood. This rearrangement joins TRBV4-1 to TRBJ2-2; D not resolved. This receptor was obtained from an adult with rheumatoid arthritis. The CDR3 protein is CASRPGTGELFF. CDR3 sequence (DNA): TGCGCCAGCAGACCAGGAACCGGGGAGCTGTTTTTT.